The 10 T cell receptor beta chains listed next were all sequenced from one sample in a study of graft-versus-host responses after intestinal transplantation. No antigens are known for them. TCRdb's copy holds only in-frame clones and misses some; the assay was immunoSEQ multiplex PCR. The sample shows tens of thousands of clones, approximately 94% of them seen only once. Source: unstimulated CD8+ T cells sorted from spleen or lymph node cells, taken before intestinal transplant. The origin of the receptors is a human donor who received an intestinal transplant.

The rearrangement joins TRBV6-1 to TRBJ2-1, with 8 bases fitting TRBD2. The CDR3 length is 17 residues. Per germline, CDR1 MNHNS and CDR2 SASEGT. V lost 4 bases, J lost 0 bases, and 8 bases stayed unmatched. The CDR3 is CASSVPRGASSYNEQFF. CDR3 sequence (DNA): TGTGCCAGCAGTGTCCCGCGGGGGGCTAGCTCCTACAATGAGCAGTTCTTC.

The chain uses TRBV10-3 and TRBJ1-5; no reliable D call. The CDR3 sequence is 15 residues long. The ends were cut back, 2 bases at V and 0 bases at J, with 8 bases in the middle. In germline, CDR1 is ENHRY, CDR2 SYGVKD. CDR3 DNA: TGTGCCATCAGTGAGGGAGGGAATAGCAATCAGCCCCAGCATTTT. Its protein is CAISEGGNSNQPQHF.

This chain joins TRBV2 and TRBJ2-1; 8 bases map to TRBD2. The CDR3 totals 14 residues. Trimming removed 7 bases from V and 7 bases from J; junction bases left unmatched: 9. Germline CDR1 and CDR2: SNHLY and FYNNEI. This CDR3 reads CASKGGLGRNEQFF. CDR3 in DNA: TGTGCCAGCAAAGGGGGACTAGGGAGGAATGAGCAGTTCTTC.

This clone appeared a single time. The CDR3 DNA is TGTGCCAGCAGCTCTCCGAAGGGGGCGGACTATGGCTACACCTTC. Its protein product is CASSSPKGADYGYTF. V gene TRBV7-9 combines with J gene TRBJ1-2; TRBD1 aligns across 7 bases. Trimming at V came to 4 bases and at J to 3 bases, leaving 8 bases not matched to a gene. CDR1 and CDR2 (germline): SEHNR, FQNEAQ (reference sequence). The CDR3 is made up of 15 amino acids.

This chain uses TRBV2 with TRBJ1-2; D is unclear. V was shortened by 3 bases and J by 8 bases, with 7 bases between the two germline ends. Germline-derived CDR1 and CDR2 are SNHLY and FYNNEI. This CDR3 contains 11 residues. DNA of the CDR3: TGTGCCAGCAGTGAGGCGGGGGGCTACACCTTC. This gives the protein CASSEAGGYTF.

This chain links TRBV29-1 with TRBJ2-7; possibly TRBD2 for D (5 bases). V gave up 6 bases and J gave up 1 base, with 19 bases separating them. Per the germline V gene, CDR1 is SQVTM and CDR2 is ANQGSEA. This CDR3 comprises 15 residues. CDR3 region: CSVRKAGELSYEQYF. As DNA, the CDR3 is TGCAGCGTCCGCAAGGCGGGCGAGCTATCCTACGAGCAGTACTTC.

The sample holds one count of this clone. For the CDR3, the DNA is TGTGCCAGCAGCCTAGGGACAGCATCTAGCACAGATACGCAGTATTTT. This sequence encodes CASSLGTASSTDTQYF. J is TRBJ2-3 and V is TRBV7-9, with TRBD1 matching 7 bases. Losses at the gene ends were 5 bases for V and 0 bases for J; bases not matched to a gene: 8. Germline values: CDR1 SEHNR, CDR2 FQNEAQ (reference sequence). There are 16 residues in the CDR3.

This chain connects TRBV7-9 to TRBJ1-4; 10 nucleotides align to TRBD1. Germline assignment: CDR1 SEHNR and CDR2 FQNEAQ (reference sequence). The junction had 11 bases not matched to a gene; V was cut back by 2 bases and J by 5 bases. This CDR3 is built from 18 residues. CDR3 region: CASSLTSSWTGGNEKLFF. CDR3 in DNA: TGTGCCAGCAGCTTAACTTCCTCATGGACAGGGGGGAATGAAAAACTGTTTTTT.

This chain joins TRBV27 and TRBJ1-5; 7 bases match TRBD1. The CDR3 totals 15 residues. CDR1 MNHEY and CDR2 SMNVEV come from the germline V gene (reference sequence). With V trimmed by 5 bases and J by 0 bases, 4 bases remained unmatched. As DNA, the CDR3 is TGTGCCAGCAGTCCGGGACAGTATAGCAATCAGCCCCAGCATTTT. Translating it yields CASSPGQYSNQPQHF.

The chain recombines TRBV27 with TRBJ1-6, with 8 bases aligning to TRBD1. V shed 2 bases, J shed 7 bases, and the junction held 13 bases outside the gene matches. The CDR3 loop spans 18 amino acids. The germline CDR1 and CDR2 sequences are MNHEY and SMNVEV (reference sequence). The CDR3 nucleotides read TGTGCCAGCAGTTTAACAGGACAGGGCCCCGCAGGGAATTCACCCCTCCACTTT. Protein: CASSLTGQGPAGNSPLHF.